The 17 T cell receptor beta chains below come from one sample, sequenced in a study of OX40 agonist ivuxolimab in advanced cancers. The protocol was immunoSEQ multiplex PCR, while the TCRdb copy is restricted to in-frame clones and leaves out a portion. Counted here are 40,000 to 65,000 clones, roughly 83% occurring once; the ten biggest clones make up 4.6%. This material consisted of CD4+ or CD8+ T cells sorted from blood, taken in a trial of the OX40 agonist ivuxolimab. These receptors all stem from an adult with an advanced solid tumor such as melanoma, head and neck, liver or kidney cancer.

For the CDR3, the DNA is TGTGCCAGCAGCTTAGATAGACAGGGATACTCTGGAAACACCATATATTTT. It codes for CASSLDRQGYSGNTIYF. The rearrangement uses TRBV11-2 and TRBJ1-3; 7 bases map to TRBD1. The CDR3 is 17 amino acids. Per the germline V gene, CDR1 is SGHAT and CDR2 is FQNNGV. V shed 0 bases and J 0 bases; nucleotides not matched to a gene: 5.

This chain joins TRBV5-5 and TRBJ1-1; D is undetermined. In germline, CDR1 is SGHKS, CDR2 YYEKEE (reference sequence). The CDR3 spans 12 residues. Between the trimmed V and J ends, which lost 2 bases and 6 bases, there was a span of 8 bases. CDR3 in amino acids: CASSFDGAEAFF. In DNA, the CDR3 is TGTGCCAGCAGCTTCGACGGTGCTGAAGCTTTCTTT.

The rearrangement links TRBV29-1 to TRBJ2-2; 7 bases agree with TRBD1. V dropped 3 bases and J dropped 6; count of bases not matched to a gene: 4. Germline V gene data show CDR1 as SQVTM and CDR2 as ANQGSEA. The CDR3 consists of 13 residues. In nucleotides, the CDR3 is TGCAGCGTTGACCCCGGGACAGCCGGGGAGCTGTTTTTT. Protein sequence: CSVDPGTAGELFF.

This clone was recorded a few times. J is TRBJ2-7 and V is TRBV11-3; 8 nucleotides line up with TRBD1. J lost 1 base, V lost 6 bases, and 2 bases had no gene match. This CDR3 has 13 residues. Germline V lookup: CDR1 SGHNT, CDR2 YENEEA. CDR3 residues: CASRQGVSYEQYF. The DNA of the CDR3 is TGTGCCAGCAGACAGGGGGTTTCCTACGAGCAGTACTTC. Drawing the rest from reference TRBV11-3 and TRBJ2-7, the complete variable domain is EAGVVQSPRYKIIEKKQPVAFWCNPISGHNTLYWYLQNLGQGPELLIRYENEEAVDDSQLPKDRFSAERLKGVDSTLKIQPAELGDSAVYLCASRQGVSYEQYFGPGTRLTVT.

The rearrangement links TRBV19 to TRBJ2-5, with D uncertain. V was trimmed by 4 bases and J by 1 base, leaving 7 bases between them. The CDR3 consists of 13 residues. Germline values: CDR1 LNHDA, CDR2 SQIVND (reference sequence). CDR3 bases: TGTGCCAGTAGTAAATGGCTCCAAGAGACCCAGTACTTC. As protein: CASSKWLQETQYF.

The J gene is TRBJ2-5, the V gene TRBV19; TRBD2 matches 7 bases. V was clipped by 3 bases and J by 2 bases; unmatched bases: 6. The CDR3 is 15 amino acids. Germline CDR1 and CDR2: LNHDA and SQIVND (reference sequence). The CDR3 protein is CASSMGAGLQETQYF. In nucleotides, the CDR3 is TGTGCCAGTAGTATGGGAGCGGGGCTACAAGAGACCCAGTACTTC.

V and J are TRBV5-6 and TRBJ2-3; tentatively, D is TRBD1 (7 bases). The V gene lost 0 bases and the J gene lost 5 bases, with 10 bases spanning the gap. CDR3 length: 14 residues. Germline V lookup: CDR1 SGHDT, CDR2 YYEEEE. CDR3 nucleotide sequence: TGTGCCAGCAGCTTGGGGAGGGGGCGAGATACGCAGTATTTT. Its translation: CASSLGRGRDTQYF.

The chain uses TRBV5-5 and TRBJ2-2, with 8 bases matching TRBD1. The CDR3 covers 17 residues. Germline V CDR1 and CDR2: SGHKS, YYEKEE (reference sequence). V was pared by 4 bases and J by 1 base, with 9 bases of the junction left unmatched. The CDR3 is CASSRGQGTMNTGELFF. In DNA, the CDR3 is TGTGCCAGCAGCCGCGGACAGGGAACAATGAACACCGGGGAGCTGTTTTTT.

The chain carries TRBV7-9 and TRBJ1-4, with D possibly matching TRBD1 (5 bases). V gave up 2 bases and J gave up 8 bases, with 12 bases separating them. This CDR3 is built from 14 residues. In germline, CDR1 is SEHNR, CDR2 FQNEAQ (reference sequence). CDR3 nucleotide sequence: TGTGCCAGCAGCTTAACACAGGCGGGGGAAAAACTGTTTTTT. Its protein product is CASSLTQAGEKLFF.

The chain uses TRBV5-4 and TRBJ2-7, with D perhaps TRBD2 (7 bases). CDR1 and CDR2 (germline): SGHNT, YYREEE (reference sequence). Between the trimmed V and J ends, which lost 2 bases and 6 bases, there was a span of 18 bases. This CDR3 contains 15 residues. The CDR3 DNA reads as TGTGCCAGCAGCTTCGGACTGGGGGGGCGTCCCGAGCAGTACTTC. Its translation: CASSFGLGGRPEQYF.

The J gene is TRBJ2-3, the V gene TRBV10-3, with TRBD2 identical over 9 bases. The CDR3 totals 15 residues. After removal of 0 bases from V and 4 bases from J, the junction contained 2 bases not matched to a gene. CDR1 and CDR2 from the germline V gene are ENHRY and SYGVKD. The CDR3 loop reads CAISESAGGADTQYF. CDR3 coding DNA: TGTGCCATCAGTGAGTCGGCGGGAGGGGCAGATACGCAGTATTTT.

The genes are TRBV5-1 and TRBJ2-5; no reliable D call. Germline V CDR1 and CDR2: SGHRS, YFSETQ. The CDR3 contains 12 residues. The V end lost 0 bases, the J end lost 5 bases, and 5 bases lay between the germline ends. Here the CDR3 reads CASSLVEETQYF. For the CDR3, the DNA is TGCGCCAGCAGCTTGGTGGAGGAGACCCAGTACTTC.

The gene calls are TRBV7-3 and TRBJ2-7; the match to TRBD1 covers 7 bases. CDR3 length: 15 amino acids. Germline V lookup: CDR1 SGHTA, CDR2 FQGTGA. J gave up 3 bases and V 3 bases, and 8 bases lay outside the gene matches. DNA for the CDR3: TGTGCCAGCAGCTTTTACCCGGGACAGAGCTACGAGCAGTACTTC. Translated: CASSFYPGQSYEQYF.

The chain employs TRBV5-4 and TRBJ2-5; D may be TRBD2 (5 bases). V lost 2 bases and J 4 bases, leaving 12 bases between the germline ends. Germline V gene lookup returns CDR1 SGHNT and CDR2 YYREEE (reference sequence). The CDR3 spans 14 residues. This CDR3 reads CASSLPSLLETQYF. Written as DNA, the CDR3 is TGTGCCAGCAGCTTACCTAGCTTGTTAGAGACCCAGTACTTC.

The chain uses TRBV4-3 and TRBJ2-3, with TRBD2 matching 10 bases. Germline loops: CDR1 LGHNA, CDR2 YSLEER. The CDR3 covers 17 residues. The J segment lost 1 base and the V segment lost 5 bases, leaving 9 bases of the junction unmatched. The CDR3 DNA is TGCGCCAGCAGCAACCCCCCCGGGACTAGCGGCACAGATACGCAGTATTTT. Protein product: CASSNPPGTSGTDTQYF.

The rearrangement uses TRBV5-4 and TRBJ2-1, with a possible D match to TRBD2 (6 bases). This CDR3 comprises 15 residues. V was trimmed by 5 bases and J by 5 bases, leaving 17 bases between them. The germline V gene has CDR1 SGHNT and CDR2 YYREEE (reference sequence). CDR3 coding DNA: TGTGCCAGCAGTATTGGAGGGAGGACGAACAATGAGCAGTTCTTC. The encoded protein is CASSIGGRTNNEQFF.

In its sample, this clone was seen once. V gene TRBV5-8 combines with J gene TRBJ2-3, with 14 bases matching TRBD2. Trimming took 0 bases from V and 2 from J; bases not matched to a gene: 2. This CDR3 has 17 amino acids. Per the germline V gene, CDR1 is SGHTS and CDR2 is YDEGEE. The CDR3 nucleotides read TGTGCCAGCAGCTTGGGACTAGCGGGAGGGAACACAGATACGCAGTATTTT. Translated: CASSLGLAGGNTDTQYF.